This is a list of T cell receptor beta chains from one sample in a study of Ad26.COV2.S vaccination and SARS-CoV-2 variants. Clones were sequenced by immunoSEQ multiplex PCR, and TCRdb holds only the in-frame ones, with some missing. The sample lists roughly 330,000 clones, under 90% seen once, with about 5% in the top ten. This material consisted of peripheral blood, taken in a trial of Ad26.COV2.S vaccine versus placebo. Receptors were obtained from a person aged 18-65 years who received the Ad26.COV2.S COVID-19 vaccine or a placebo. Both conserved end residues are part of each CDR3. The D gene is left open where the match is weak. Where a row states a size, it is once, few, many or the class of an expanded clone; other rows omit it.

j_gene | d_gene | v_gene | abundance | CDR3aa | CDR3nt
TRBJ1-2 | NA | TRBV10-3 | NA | CAISESGGRKNGYTF | TGTGCCATCAGTGAGTCCGGGGGAAGAAAGAATGGCTACACCTTC
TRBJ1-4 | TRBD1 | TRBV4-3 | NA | CASSQDMGQTNEKLFF | TGCGCCAGCAGCCAAGATATGGGACAGACAAATGAAAAACTGTTTTTT
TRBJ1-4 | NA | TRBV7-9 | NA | CASSSTGSINEKLFF | TGTGCCAGCAGCTCCACAGGGTCCATTAATGAAAAACTGTTTTTT
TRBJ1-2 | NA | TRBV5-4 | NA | CASSLRQGNGYTF | TGTGCCAGCAGCTTGAGGCAGGGGAATGGCTACACCTTC
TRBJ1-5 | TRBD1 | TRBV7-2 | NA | CASSLALRGVGNQPQHF | TGTGCCAGCAGCTTAGCGCTCAGGGGGGTGGGCAATCAGCCCCAGCATTTT
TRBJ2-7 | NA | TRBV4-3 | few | CASSQEVIGINEQYF | TGCGCCAGCAGCCAAGAAGTTATAGGGATAAACGAGCAGTACTTC
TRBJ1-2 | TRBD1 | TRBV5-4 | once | CASSWDRVGGYTF | TGTGCCAGCAGCTGGGACAGGGTGGGTGGCTACACCTTC
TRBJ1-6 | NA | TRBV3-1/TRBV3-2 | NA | CASSQDLNNLAVSPLHF | TGTGCCAGCAGCCAAGATCTGAATAACCTAGCGGTATCACCCCTCCACTTT
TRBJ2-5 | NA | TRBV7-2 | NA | CASSLIGGETQYF | TGTGCCAGCAGCCTTATCGGAGGGGAGACCCAGTACTTC
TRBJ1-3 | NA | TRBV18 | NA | CASSPTGGNSGNTIYF | TGTGCCAGCTCACCGACGGGAGGGAACTCTGGAAACACCATATATTTT
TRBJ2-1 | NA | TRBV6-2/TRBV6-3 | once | CASSYSNYHEQFF | TGTGCCAGCAGTTACTCGAATTACCATGAGCAGTTCTTC
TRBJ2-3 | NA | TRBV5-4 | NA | CASSAGAGGTDTQYF | TGTGCCAGCAGCGCGGGGGCAGGAGGCACAGATACGCAGTATTTT
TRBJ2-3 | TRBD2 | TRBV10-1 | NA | CASSELAGGTDTQYF | TGCGCCAGCAGTGAGCTAGCGGGGGGCACAGATACGCAGTATTTT
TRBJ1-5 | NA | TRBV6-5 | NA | CASSSGTDYQPQHF | TGTGCCAGCAGCAGTGGGACTGATTATCAGCCCCAGCATTTT
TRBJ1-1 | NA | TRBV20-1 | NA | CSASPGNTEAFF | TGCAGTGCTAGTCCAGGGAACACTGAAGCTTTCTTT
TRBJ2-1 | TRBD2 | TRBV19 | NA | CASSMSLPNRVRTSGRGWQFF | TGTGCCAGTAGTATGTCCCTACCAAACAGGGTAAGGACTAGCGGGAGAGGGTGGCAGTTCTTC
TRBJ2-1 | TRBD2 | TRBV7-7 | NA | CASSAGLAAYNEQFF | TGTGCCAGCAGCGCGGGACTAGCGGCCTACAATGAGCAGTTCTTC
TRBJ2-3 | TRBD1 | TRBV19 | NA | CASSILRTGPSTDTQYF | TGTGCCAGTAGTATCCTAAGGACAGGGCCCAGCACAGATACGCAGTATTTT
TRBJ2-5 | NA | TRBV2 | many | CASSDPIAVKETQYF | TGTGCCAGCAGTGATCCCATAGCGGTTAAAGAGACCCAGTACTTC
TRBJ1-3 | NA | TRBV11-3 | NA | CASSLGLTKDTIYF | TGTGCCAGCAGCTTAGGACTCACGAAAGACACCATATATTTT
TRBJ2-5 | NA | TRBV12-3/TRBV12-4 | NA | CASRNTGTETQYF | TGTGCCAGCAGGAACACAGGGACGGAGACCCAGTACTTC
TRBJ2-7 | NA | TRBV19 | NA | CASSMGDPPYEQYF | TGTGCCAGTAGTATGGGGGACCCCCCCTACGAGCAGTACTTC
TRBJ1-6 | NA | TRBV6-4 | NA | CASNGAVANSPLHF | TGTGCCAGCAATGGGGCCGTCGCTAATTCACCCCTCCACTTT
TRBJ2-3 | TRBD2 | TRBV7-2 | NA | CASSPPGRGGDTQYF | TGTGCCAGCAGCCCCCCAGGGAGGGGAGGGGATACGCAGTATTTT
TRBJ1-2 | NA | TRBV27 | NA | CASSSLLTGVHYGYTF | TGTGCCAGCAGCTCTCTCCTAACCGGGGTTCATTATGGCTACACCTTC
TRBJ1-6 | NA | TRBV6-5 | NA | CATWGRNSPLHF | TGTGCCACCTGGGGGAGAAATTCACCCCTCCACTTT
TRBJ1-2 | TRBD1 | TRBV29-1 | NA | CSVGGQALFGYTF | TGCAGCGTGGGGGGACAGGCCCTGTTTGGCTACACCTTC
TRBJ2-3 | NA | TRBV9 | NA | CASSVEAGGTDTQYF | TGTGCCAGCAGCGTCGAGGCAGGGGGCACAGATACGCAGTATTTT
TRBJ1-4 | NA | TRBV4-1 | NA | CASSQLLGQYEKLFF | TGCGCCAGCAGCCAACTACTGGGGCAATATGAAAAACTGTTTTTT
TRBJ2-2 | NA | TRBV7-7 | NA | CASSSVGLGVTGELFF | TGTGCCAGCAGCTCGGTGGGGCTCGGTGTCACCGGGGAGCTGTTTTTT
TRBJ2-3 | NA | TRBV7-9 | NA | CASSPPPRADTQYF | TGTGCCAGCAGCCCCCCGCCTAGGGCAGATACGCAGTATTTT
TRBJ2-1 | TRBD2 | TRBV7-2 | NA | CASSLEAGGLGNEQFF | TGTGCCAGCAGCTTAGAGGCGGGGGGGCTGGGCAATGAGCAGTTCTTC
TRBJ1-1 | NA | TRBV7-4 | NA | CASSLAGEGTEAFF | TGTGCCAGCAGCCTTGCGGGGGAGGGGACTGAAGCTTTCTTT
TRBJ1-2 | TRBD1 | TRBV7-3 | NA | CASSPPGQGAGGYTF | TGTGCCAGCAGCCCACCGGGACAGGGGGCAGGGGGCTACACCTTC
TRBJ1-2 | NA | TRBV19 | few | CASSTPGRANYGYTF | TGTGCCAGTAGTACCCCGGGCAGGGCCAACTATGGCTACACCTTC
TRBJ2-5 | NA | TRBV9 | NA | CASSRDSGETQYF | TGTGCCAGCAGCCGGGACTCAGGAGAGACCCAGTACTTC
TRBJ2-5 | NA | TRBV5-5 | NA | CASSLVRNQETQYF | TGTGCCAGCAGCTTGGTGAGGAACCAAGAGACCCAGTACTTC
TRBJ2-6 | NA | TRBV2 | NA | CASSDPPGAGANVLTF | TGTGCCAGCAGTGACCCTCCCGGGGCTGGGGCCAACGTCCTGACTTTC
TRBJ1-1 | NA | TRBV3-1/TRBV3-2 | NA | CASSQILGTEAFF | TGTGCCAGCAGCCAGATTTTGGGCACTGAAGCTTTCTTT
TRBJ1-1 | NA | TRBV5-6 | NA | CASSLWGRNTEAFF | TGTGCCAGCAGCTTGTGGGGTAGGAACACTGAAGCTTTCTTT
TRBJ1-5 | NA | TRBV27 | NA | CASTPRGGGVQPQHF | TGTGCCAGCACTCCTCGGGGCGGGGGGGTGCAGCCCCAGCATTTT
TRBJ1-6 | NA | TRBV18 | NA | CASSQDGDNSPLHF | TGTGCCAGCTCCCAAGACGGGGATAATTCACCCCTCCACTTT
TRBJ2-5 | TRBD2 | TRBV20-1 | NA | CSASRLAGRETQYF | TGCAGTGCTAGTAGACTAGCGGGTCGGGAGACCCAGTACTTC
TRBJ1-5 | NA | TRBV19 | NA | CASSGGVNQPQHF | TGTGCCAGTAGTGGGGGGGTCAATCAGCCCCAGCATTTT
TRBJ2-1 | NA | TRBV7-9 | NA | CASSPGPRRGISYNEQFF | TGTGCCAGCAGCCCAGGACCTAGACGGGGCATCTCCTACAATGAGCAGTTCTTC
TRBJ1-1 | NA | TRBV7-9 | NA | CATELPTTGLNTEAFF | TGTGCCACCGAACTACCCACGACAGGTCTGAACACTGAAGCTTTCTTT
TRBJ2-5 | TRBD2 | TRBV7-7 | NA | CASSPSPYSGGRQETQYF | TGTGCCAGCAGCCCATCTCCTTATAGCGGGGGGAGGCAAGAGACCCAGTACTTC
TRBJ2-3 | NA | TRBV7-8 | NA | CASSLSYSTDTQYF | TGTGCCAGCAGCTTATCCTATAGCACAGATACGCAGTATTTT
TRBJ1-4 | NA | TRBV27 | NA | CASTFEKLFF | TGTGCCAGCACATTTGAAAAACTGTTTTTT
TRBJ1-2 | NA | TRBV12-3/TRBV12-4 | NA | CASSLGRAQGYTF | TGTGCCAGCAGTTTAGGCAGGGCACAGGGCTACACCTTC
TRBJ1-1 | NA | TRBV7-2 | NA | CASSLVMTTGLNTEAFF | TGTGCCAGCAGCTTAGTTATGACCACTGGGTTGAACACTGAAGCTTTCTTT
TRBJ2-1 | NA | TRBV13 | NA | CASSLGAKEFF | TGTGCCAGCAGCTTAGGGGCAAAGGAGTTCTTC
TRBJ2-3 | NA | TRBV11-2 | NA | CASSLDPTPPMDTQYF | TGTGCCAGCAGCTTAGACCCTACGCCCCCCATGGATACGCAGTATTTT
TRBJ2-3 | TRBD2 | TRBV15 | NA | CATQLAGTTDTQYF | TGTGCCACCCAACTAGCGGGGACCACAGATACGCAGTATTTT
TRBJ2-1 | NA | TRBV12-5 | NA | CASGYSPDEQFF | TGTGCTAGTGGTTACAGTCCGGATGAGCAGTTCTTC
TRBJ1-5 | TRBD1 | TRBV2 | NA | CASSGTGTGDQPQHF | TGTGCCAGCAGCGGCACCGGGACAGGGGATCAGCCCCAGCATTTT
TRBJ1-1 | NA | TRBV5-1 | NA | CASSSDGNTEAFF | TGCGCCAGCAGCTCAGACGGGAACACTGAAGCTTTCTTT